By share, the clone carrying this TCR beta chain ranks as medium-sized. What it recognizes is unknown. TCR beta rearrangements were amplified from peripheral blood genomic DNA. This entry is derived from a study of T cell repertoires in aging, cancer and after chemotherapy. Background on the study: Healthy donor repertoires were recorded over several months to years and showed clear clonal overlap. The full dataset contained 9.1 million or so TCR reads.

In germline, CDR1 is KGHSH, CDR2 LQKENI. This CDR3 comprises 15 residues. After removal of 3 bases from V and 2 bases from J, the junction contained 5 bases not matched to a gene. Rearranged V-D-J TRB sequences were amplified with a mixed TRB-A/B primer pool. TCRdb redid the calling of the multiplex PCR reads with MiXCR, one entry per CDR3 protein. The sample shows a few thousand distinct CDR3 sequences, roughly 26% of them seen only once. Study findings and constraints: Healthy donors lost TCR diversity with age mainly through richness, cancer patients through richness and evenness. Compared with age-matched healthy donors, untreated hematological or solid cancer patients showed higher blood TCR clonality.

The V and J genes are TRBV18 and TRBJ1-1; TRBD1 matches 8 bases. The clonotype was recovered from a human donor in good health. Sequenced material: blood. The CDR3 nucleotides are TGTGCCAGCTCACCGCAGGGGGCTGGAAACACTGAAGCTTTCTTT. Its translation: CASSPQGAGNTEAFF.